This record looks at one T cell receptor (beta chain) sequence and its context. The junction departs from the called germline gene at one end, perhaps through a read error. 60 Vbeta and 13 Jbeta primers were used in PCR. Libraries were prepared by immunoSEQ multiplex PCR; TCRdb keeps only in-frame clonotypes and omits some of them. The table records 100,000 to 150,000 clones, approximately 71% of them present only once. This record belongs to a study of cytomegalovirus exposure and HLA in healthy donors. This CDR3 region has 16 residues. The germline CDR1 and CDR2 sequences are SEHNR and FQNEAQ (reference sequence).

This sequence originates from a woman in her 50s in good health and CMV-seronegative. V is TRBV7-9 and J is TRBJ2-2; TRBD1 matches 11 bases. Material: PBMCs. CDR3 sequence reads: CSSSPRTGGVTGELFF. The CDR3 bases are TGTTCCAGCAGCCCACGGACAGGGGGCGTGACCGGGGAGCTGTTTTTT.